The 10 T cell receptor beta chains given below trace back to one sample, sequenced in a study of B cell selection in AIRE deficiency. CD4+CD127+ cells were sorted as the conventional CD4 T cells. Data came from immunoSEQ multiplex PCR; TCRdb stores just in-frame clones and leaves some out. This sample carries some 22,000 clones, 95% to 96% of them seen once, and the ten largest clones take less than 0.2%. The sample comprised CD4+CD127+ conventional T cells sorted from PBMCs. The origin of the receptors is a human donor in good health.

The CDR3 loop reads CASSPPILVGDTQYF. CDR3 in DNA: TGTGCCAGCTCACCACCGATACTAGTTGGAGATACGCAGTATTTT. The V and J genes are TRBV18 and TRBJ2-3; D perhaps matches TRBD2 (5 bases). V shed 0 bases and J shed 5 bases, with 12 bases lying between them. Germline-derived CDR1 and CDR2 are KGHSH and LQKENI. The CDR3 consists of 15 residues.

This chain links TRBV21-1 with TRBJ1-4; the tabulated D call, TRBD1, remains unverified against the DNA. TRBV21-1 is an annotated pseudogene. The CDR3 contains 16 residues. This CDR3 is CASSKSRSGNYEKLFF. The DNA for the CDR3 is TGTGCCAGCAGCAAAAGCAGGTCCGGAAACTATGAAAAACTGTTTTTT.

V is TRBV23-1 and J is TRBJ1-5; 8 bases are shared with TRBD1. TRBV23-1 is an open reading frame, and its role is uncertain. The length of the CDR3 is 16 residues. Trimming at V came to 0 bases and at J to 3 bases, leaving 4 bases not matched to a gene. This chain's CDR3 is CASSQSWTGLNQPQHF. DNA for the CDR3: TGCGCCAGCAGTCAATCTTGGACAGGGCTCAATCAGCCCCAGCATTTT.

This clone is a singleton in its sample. As DNA, the CDR3 is TGTGCCAGCAGCCCCCTCGGGCCTAGGACCGGGGAGCTGTTTTTT. Encoded protein: CASSPLGPRTGELFF. The genes are TRBV5-5 and TRBJ2-2; D not certain. CDR1 SGHKS and CDR2 YYEKEE come from the germline V gene (reference sequence). CDR3 size: 15 residues. Trimming removed 4 bases from V and 5 bases from J, with 15 bases in between.

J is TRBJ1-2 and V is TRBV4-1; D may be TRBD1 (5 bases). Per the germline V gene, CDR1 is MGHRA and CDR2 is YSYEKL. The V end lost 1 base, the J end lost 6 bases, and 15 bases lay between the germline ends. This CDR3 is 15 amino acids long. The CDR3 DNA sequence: TGCGCCAGCAGCCAAGGGGTCAGGGAGGCGGATGGCTACACCTTC. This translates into CASSQGVREADGYTF.

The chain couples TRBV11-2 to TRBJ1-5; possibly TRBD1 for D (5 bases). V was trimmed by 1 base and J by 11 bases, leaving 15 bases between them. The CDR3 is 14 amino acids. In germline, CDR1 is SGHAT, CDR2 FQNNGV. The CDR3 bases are TGTGCCAGCAGCTTAGTAGCGGGGCAAGGGGCCCAGCATTTT. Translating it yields CASSLVAGQGAQHF.

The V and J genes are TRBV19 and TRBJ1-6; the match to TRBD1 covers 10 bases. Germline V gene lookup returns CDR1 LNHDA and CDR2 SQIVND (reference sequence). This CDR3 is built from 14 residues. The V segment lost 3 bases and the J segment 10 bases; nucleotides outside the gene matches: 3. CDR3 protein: CASSIDRGRSPLHF. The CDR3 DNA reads TGTGCCAGTAGTATCGACAGGGGGCGATCACCCCTCCACTTT.

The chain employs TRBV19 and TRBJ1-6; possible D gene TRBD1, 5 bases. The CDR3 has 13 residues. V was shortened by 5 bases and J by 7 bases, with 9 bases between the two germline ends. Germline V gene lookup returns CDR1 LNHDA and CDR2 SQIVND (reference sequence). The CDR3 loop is CASSETVNSPLHF. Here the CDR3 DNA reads TGTGCCAGTAGTGAGACAGTGAATTCACCCCTCCACTTT.

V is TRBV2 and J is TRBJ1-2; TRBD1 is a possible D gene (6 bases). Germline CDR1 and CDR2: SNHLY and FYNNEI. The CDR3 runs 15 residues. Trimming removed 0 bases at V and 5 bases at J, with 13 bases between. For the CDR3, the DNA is TGTGCCAGCAGTGAAGCCGCGGGGGGCCCTTATGGCTACACCTTC. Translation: CASSEAAGGPYGYTF.

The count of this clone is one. The DNA of the CDR3 is TGTGCCAGCAGCTTACTGCAGGATGGGGCAGATACGCAGTATTTT. Amino acids: CASSLLQDGADTQYF. This chain uses TRBV7-7 with TRBJ2-3; D ambiguous. V lost 2 bases and J lost 4, with 13 bases in between. The CDR3 runs 15 residues. CDR1 is SSHAT, CDR2 FNYEAQ, per germline (reference sequence).